This record looks at one T cell receptor (beta chain) sequence and its context. Its antigen is still unknown. This CDR3 is built from 15 residues. The germline V and J ends were trimmed by 3 bases and 0 bases, with 9 bases remaining between them. CDR1 is SGHDN, CDR2 FVKESK, per germline. Method: immunoSEQ multiplex PCR; TCRdb's copy keeps in-frame clones and lacks some. The data show under 130,000 clones, with approximately 93% seen just once and 1% to 1.5% held by the top ten. These data originate in a study of graft-versus-host responses after intestinal transplantation. Turning to the study itself: Recipients underwent multivisceral, liver-intestinal, or isolated intestinal transplants. All recipients got anti-thymocyte globulin induction, then tacrolimus and steroids for 3 to 4 years. Study-wide results and caveats: GvH clones detected in recipient marrow included some appearing first in ileum or blood. An association linked early post-transplant HvG declines with peak circulating GvH clone levels.

The sequence was collected from a human donor who received an intestinal transplant. The sequencing used unstimulated CD8+ T cells sorted from spleen or lymph node cells, collected before intestinal transplant. The rearrangement joins TRBV14 to TRBJ1-3; a possible D gene is TRBD1 (5 bases). CDR3 in DNA: TGTGCCAGCAGCCAGGGGGTTAACTCTGGAAACACCATATATTTT. It yields the protein CASSQGVNSGNTIYF. Full variable domain (remainder filled in from reference TRBV14 and TRBJ1-3): EAGVTQFPSHSVIEKGQTVTLRCDPISGHDNLYWYRRVMGKEIKFLLHFVKESKQDESGMPNNRFLAERTGGTYSTLKVQPAELEDSGVYFCASSQGVNSGNTIYFGEGSWLTVV.